What follows is one T cell receptor (beta chain) and its context. Its antigen remains unidentified. IFN-gamma-secreting cells were captured from therapy product cells restimulated 4 hours with a CMV peptide pool. Some clones are missing from TCRdb's copy, which holds only in-frame ones; the method was immunoSEQ multiplex PCR. The sample has approximately 120 clones; more than 45% are singletons. The data are from a study of T cell therapy after organ transplantation. The CDR3 is 15 amino acids. Trimming removed 3 bases from V and 7 bases from J; junction bases left unmatched: 7. Germline CDR1 is MDHEN and CDR2 is SYDVKM.

This sequence was found in a human patient who had received a solid organ transplant and had CMV disease. Some T cells here may be from the graft donor. The chain uses TRBV28 and TRBJ1-5; 9 nucleotides agree with TRBD1. Source material: cultured CD8+ T cells. CDR3 sequence (DNA): TGTGCCAGCAGTTTGGAGGGACAGGGTGGACAGCCCCAGCATTTT. Its protein product is CASSLEGQGGQPQHF.